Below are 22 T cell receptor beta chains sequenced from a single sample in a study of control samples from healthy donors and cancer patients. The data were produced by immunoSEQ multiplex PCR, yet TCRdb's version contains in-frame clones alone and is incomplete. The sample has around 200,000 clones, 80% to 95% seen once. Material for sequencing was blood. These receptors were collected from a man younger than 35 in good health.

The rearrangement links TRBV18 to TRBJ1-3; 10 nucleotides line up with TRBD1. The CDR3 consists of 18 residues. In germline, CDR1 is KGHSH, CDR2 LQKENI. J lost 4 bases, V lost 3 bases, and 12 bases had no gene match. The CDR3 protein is CASSPSLTGGAEGNTIYF. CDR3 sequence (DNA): TGTGCCAGCTCACCGTCCTTGACAGGGGGCGCGGAGGGAAACACCATATATTTT. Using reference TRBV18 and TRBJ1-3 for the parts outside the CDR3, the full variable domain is NAGVMQNPRHLVRRRGQEARLRCSPMKGHSHVYWYRQLPEEGLKFMVYLQKENIIDESGMPKERFSAEFPKEGPSILRIQQVVRGDSAAYFCASSPSLTGGAEGNTIYFGEGSWLTVV.

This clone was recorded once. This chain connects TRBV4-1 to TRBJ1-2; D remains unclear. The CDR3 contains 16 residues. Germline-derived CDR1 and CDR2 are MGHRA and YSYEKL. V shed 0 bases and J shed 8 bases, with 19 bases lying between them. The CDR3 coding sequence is TGCGCCAGCAGCCAAGATCCCAGTGCCCCTGTAGGGGGCTACACCTTC. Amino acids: CASSQDPSAPVGGYTF.

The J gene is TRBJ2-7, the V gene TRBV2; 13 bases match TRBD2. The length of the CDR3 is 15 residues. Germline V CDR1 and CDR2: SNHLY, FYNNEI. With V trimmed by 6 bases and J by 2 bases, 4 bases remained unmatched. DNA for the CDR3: TGTGCCAGCAGGTCCGGGACTAGCGGGACCTACGAGCAGTACTTC. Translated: CASRSGTSGTYEQYF.

CDR3: CASSLNRASYEQYF. In nucleotides, the CDR3 is TGTGCCAGCAGCTTAAACAGGGCCTCCTACGAGCAGTACTTC. The chain combines TRBV7-8 with TRBJ2-7; TRBD1 is a possible D gene (6 bases). CDR1 SGHVS and CDR2 FQNEAQ come from the germline V gene. CDR3 length: 14 amino acids. V was cut by 2 bases and J by 0 bases, with 8 bases left in between.

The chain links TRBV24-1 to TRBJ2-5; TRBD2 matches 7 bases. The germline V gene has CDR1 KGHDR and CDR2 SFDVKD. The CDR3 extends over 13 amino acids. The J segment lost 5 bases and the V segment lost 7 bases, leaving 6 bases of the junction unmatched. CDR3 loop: CATSHPGGETQYF. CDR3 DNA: TGTGCCACCAGCCACCCCGGGGGGGAGACCCAGTACTTC.

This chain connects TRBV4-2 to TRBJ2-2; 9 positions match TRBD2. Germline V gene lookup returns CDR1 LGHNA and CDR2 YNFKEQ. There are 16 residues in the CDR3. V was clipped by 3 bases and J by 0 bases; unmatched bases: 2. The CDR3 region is CASSHSGGPNTGELFF. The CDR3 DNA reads TGTGCCAGCAGCCACAGCGGGGGGCCGAACACCGGGGAGCTGTTTTTT.

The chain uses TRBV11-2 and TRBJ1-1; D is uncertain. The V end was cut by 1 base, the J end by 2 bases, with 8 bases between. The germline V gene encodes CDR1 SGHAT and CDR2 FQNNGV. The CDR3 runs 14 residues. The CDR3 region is CASSLGLLNTEAFF. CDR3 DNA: TGTGCCAGCAGCTTAGGTTTGCTAAACACTGAAGCTTTCTTT.

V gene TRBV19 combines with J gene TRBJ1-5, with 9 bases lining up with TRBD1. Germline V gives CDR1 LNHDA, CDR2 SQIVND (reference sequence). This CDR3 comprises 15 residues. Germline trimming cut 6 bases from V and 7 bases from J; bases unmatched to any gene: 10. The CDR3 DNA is TGTGCCAGTAGGCCAACCGGGACAGGGATACAGCCCCAGCATTTT. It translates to CASRPTGTGIQPQHF.

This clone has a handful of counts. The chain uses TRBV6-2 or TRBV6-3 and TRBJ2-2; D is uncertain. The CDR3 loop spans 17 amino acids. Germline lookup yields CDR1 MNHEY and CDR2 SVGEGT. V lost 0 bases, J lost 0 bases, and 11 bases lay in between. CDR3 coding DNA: TGTGCCAGCAGTTACTCGAAGACGGAGACGAACACCGGGGAGCTGTTTTTT. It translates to CASSYSKTETNTGELFF.

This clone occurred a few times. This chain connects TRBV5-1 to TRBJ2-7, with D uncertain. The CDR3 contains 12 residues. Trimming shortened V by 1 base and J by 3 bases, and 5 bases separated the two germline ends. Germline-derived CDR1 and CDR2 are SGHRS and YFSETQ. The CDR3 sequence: CASSLPGYEQYF. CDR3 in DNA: TGCGCCAGCAGCTTGCCGGGCTACGAGCAGTACTTC.

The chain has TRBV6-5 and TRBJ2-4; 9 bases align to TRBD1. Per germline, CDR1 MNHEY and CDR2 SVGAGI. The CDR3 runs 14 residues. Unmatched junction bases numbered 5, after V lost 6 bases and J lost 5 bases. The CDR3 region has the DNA TGTGCCAGCAGGAGGCGGGACAGGGAAAACATTCAGTACTTC. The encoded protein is CASRRRDRENIQYF.

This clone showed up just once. The CDR3 sequence: CASSPGQGYGELFF. As DNA, the CDR3 is TGTGCCAGCAGCCCGGGACAGGGGTACGGGGAGCTGTTTTTT. This chain joins TRBV7-9 and TRBJ2-2; 10 bases map to TRBD1. The CDR3 is made up of 14 amino acids. CDR1 is SEHNR, CDR2 FQNEAQ, per germline (reference sequence). With V trimmed by 5 bases and J by 7 bases, 4 bases remained unmatched.

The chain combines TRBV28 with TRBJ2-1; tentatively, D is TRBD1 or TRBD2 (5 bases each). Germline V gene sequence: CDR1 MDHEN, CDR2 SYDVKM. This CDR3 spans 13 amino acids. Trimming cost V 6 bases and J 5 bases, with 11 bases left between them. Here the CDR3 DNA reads TGTGCCAGCAGACGTCCGGGGCACAATGAGCAGTTCTTC. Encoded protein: CASRRPGHNEQFF.

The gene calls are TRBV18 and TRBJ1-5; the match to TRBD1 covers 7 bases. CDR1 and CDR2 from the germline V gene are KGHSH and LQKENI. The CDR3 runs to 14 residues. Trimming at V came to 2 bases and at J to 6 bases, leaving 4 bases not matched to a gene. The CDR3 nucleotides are TGTGCCAGCTCACCATATCAGGGGGGTCAGCCCCAGCATTTT. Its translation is CASSPYQGGQPQHF.

The CDR3 nucleotides are TGTGCCAGCTCGGAGGGGATGAACACTGAAGCTTTCTTT. The encoded protein is CASSEGMNTEAFF. The V and J genes are TRBV18 and TRBJ1-1; D perhaps matches TRBD1 (5 bases). The germline V gene has CDR1 KGHSH and CDR2 LQKENI. V gave up 6 bases and J gave up 0 bases, with 8 bases separating them. This CDR3 spans 13 amino acids.

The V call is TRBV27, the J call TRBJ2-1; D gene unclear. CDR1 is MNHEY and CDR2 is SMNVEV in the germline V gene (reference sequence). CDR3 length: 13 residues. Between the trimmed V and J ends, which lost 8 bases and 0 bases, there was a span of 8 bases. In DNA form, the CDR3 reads TGTGCCAGCCGGGTTAGCTCCTACAATGAGCAGTTCTTC. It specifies CASRVSSYNEQFF.

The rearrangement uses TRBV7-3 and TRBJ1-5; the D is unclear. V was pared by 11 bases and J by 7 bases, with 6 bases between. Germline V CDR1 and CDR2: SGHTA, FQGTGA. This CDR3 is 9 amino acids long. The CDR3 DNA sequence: TGTGCCGGTCGGCAGCCCCAGCATTTT. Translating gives CAGRQPQHF.

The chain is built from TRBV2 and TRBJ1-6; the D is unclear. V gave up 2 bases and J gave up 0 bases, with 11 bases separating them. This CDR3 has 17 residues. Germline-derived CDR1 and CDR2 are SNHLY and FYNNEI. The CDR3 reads CASSESAGNSYNSPLHF. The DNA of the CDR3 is TGTGCCAGCAGTGAATCGGCCGGAAACTCCTATAATTCACCCCTCCACTTT. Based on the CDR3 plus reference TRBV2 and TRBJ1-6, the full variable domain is EPEVTQTPSHQVTQMGQEVILRCVPISNHLYFYWYRQILGQKVEFLVSFYNNEISEKSEIFDDQFSVERPDGSNFTLKIRSTKLEDSAMYFCASSESAGNSYNSPLHFGNGTRLTVT.

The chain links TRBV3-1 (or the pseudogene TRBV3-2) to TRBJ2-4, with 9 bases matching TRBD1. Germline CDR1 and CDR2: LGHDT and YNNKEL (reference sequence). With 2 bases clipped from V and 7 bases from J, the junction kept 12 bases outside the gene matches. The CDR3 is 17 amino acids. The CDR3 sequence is CASSQPGTGYRKNIQYF. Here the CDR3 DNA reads TGTGCCAGCAGCCAACCCGGGACAGGGTATCGGAAGAACATTCAGTACTTC.

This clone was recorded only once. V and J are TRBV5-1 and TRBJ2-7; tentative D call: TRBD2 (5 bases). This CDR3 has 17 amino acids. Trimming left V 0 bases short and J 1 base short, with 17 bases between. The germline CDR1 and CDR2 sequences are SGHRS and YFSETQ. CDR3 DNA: TGCGCCAGCAGCTTGGGGTCCACCGGCGGGCGGTCCTACGAGCAGTACTTC. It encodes CASSLGSTGGRSYEQYF.

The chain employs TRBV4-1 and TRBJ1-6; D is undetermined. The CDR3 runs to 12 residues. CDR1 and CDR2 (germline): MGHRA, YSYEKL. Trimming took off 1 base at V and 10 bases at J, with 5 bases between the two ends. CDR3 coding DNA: TGCGCCAGCAGCCAAGCTGAGTCACCCCTCCACTTT. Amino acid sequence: CASSQAESPLHF.

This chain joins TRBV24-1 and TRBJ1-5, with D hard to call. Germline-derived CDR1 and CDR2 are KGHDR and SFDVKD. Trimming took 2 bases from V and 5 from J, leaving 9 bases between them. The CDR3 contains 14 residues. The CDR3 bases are TGTGCCACCAGTGATTATCAAATCGATCAGCCCCAGCATTTT. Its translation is CATSDYQIDQPQHF.